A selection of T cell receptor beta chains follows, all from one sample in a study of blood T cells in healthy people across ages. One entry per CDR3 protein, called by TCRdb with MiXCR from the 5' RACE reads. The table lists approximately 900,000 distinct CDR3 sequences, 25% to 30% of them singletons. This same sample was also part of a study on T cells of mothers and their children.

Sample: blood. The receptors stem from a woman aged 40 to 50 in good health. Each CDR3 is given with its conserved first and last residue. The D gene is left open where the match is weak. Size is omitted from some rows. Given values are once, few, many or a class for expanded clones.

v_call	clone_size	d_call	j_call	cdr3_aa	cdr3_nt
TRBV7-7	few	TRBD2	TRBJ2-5	CASSLNIGGGAFEETQYF	TGTGCTAGCAGCTTGAACATCGGCGGGGGGGCCTTTGAGGAGACCCAGTACTTC
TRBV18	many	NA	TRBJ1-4	CASSPGANEKLFF	TGTGCCAGCTCACCAGGGGCTAATGAAAAACTGTTTTTT
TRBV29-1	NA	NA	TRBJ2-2	CSGQFANTGERFF	TGCAGCGGACAGTTCGCGAACACCGGGGAGCGGTTTTTT
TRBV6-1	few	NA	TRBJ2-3	CASAYSGFTDTQYF	TGTGCCAGCGCTTACAGCGGATTCACAGATACGCAGTATTTT
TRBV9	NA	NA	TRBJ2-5	CASSVEGSTRETQYF	TGTGCCAGCAGCGTAGAAGGATCCACACGAGAGACCCAGTACTTC
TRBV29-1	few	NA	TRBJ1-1	CSVSENTEAFF	TGCAGCGTCTCAGAGAACACTGAAGCTTTCTTT
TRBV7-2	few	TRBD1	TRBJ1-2	CASSSVLTGGEYGYTF	TGTGCCAGCAGCTCTGTCTTGACAGGGGGGGAATATGGCTACACCTTC
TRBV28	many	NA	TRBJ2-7	CASQMGLRGFQRTYEQYF	TGTGCCAGTCAAATGGGGCTGCGGGGCTTCCAGAGGACTTACGAGCAGTACTTC
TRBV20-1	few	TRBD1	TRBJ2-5	CSAGQGSLRETQYF	TGCAGTGCTGGACAGGGGAGCCTGCGAGAGACCCAGTACTTC
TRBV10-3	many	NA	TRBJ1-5	CAISELGQPQHF	TGTGCCATCAGTGAATTAGGTCAGCCCCAGCATTTT
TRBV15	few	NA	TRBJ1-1	CATSIRREGAEAFF	TGTGCCACCAGCATTCGAAGGGAGGGGGCTGAAGCTTTCTTT
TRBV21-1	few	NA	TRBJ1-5	CASSKGAPKISVHNQPQHF	TGTGCCAGCAGCAAAGGGGCACCCAAGATAAGCGTCCACAATCAGCCCCAGCATTTT
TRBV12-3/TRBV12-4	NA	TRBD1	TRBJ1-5	CASSLRGPSNQPQHF	TGTGCCAGCAGTTTAAGGGGGCCTAGCAATCAGCCCCAGCATTTT
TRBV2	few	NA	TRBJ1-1	CASRMKNTEAFF	TGTGCCAGCAGAATGAAGAACACTGAAGCTTTCTTT
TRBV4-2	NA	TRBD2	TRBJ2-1	CASSQSGLAGDNEQFF	TGTGCCAGCAGCCAAAGCGGACTAGCGGGCGACAATGAGCAGTTCTTC
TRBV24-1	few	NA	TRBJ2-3	CATSRQGTDTQYF	TGTGCCACCAGTCGACAGGGCACAGATACGCAGTATTTT